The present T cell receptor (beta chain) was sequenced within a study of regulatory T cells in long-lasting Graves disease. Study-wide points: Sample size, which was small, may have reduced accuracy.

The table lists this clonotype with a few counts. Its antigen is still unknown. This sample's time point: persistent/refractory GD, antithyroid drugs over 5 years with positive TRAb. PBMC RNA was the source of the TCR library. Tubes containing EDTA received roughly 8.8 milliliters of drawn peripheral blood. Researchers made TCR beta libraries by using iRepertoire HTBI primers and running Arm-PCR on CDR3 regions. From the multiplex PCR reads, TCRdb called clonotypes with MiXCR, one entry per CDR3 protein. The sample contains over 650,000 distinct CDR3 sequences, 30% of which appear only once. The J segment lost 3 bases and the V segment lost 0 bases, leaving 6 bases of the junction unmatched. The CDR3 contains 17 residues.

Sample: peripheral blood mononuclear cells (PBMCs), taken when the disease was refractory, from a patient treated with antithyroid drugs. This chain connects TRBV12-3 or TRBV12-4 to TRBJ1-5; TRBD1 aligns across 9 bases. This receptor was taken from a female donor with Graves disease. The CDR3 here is CASSLARGQGLNQPQHF. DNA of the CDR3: TGTGCCAGCAGTTTAGCGAGGGGACAGGGCCTCAATCAGCCCCAGCATTTT.